This T cell receptor (beta chain) was captured in a study of shared clonotypes between healthy human individuals. Findings and limits, study-wide: Clonotype sharing among donors, it was expected, would be affected by sequencing depth.

With respect to this clone: Antigen unknown.

Produced via immunoSEQ multiplex PCR; TCRdb's table is partial and in-frame only. This table holds about 2.4 million clones, around 94% found once. The sequencing sample was made of naive CD4+ T cells sorted from blood. The subset here: CD45RA+ positively selected. The source of this sequence is a man aged 18 to 35 in good health.

CDR3 residues: CARSLVLRHRDRARYSNQPQHF. As DNA, the CDR3 is TGTGCCAGAAGCTTGGTTTTACGCCACCGGGACAGGGCTCGATATAGCAATCAGCCCCAGCATTTT. The V call is TRBV5-3, the J call TRBJ1-5, with 9 bases that match TRBD1. TRBV5-3 is given ORF status, its function remaining uncertain. There are 22 residues in the CDR3. The ends lost 0 bases at V and 0 bases at J; junction bases unmatched: 19.